The clone carrying this T cell receptor beta chain was seen repeatedly, ten times or more. The target antigen is unknown. CDR1 is SGHVS, CDR2 FNYEAQ, per germline. V was pared by 5 bases and J by 4 bases, with 17 bases between. The length of the CDR3 is 15 residues. The TCR library protocol was used to attach unique molecular identifiers. These identifiers were attached to individual cDNA molecules. TCRdb reanalysed the 5' RACE reads using MiXCR and keeps one entry per CDR3 protein. The data hold tens of thousands of distinct CDR3 sequences, with approximately 12% observed a single time. The data were taken from a study of early T cells in non-severe SARS-CoV-2 infection. Study summary: Unsorted whole blood bulk RNA was sequenced, with unpaired chains. Overall study results and limits: In VDJdb matching, anti-spike CD8 responses were favored while private and CD4 specificities went missing.

Material: whole blood. This receptor was identified in an adult who was a healthcare worker with PCR-confirmed SARS-CoV-2 infection or an uninfected control (not recorded which). The rearrangement uses TRBV7-6 and TRBJ1-1; D possibly corresponds to TRBD1 (5 bases). CDR3 nucleotide sequence: TGTGCCAGCAGCAATAGCAGGAGGGGACCCACTGAAGCTTTCTTT. It translates to CASSNSRRGPTEAFF. The complete variable domain, with remaining parts taken from reference TRBV7-6 and TRBJ1-1, reads GAGVSQSPRYKVTKRGQDVALRCDPISGHVSLYWYRQALGQGPEFLTYFNYEAQQDKSGLPNDRFSAERPEGSISTLTIQRTEQRDSAMYRCASSNSRRGPTEAFFGQGTRLTVV.